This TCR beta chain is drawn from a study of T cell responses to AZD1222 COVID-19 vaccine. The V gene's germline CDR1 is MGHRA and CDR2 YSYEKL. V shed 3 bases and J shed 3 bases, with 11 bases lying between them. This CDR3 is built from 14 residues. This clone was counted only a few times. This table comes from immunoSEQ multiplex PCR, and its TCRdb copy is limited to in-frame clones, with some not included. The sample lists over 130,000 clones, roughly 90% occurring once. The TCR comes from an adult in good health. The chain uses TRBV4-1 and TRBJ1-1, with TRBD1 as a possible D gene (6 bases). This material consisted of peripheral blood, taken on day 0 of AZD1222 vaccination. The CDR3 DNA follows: TGCGCCAGCAGCCAGCGGCAGGGGTACACTGAAGCTTTCTTT. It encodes CASSQRQGYTEAFF.